The present T cell receptor (beta chain) was sequenced within a study of regulatory and conventional T cells in RAG deficiency. Whole-study results and caveats: Omenn CD25-high CD127-low cells may be activated cells, not true Tregs. Shorter CDR3s in all patient subsets; >90% Treg-Tconv overlap in Omenn. Treg unique TCR beta sequences were approximately 99-fold fewer in Omenn syndrome and CID/AS patients than controls.

Concerning this clone: Its antigen remains unknown.

Assay: immunoSEQ multiplex PCR; the TCRdb copy retains only in-frame clones and omits some. The sample gives 45,000 to 50,000 clones, approximately 90% of which show up once; about 0.5% is in the top ten. The CDR3 length is 17 residues. V shed 2 bases and J shed 5 bases, with 22 bases lying between them. Germline assignment: CDR1 SGHRS and CDR2 YFSETQ. Blood CD4+ CD25-low CD127-high conventional T cells supplied the genomic DNA template. The same sample was also studied in work on regulatory T cells. From that report: The primer mix had 52 TRBV and 13 TRBJ primers.

The source is a human donor in good health. The V gene is TRBV5-1, the J gene TRBJ2-5; TRBD1 is a possible D gene (6 bases). Sequenced input: CD4+ effector T cells sorted from blood. In nucleotides, the CDR3 is TGCGCCAGCAGCTTAAGGACAGCTAGCTCTATCGGGGAGACCCAGTACTTC. It encodes CASSLRTASSIGETQYF. The variable domain in full, with the rest retrieved from reference TRBV5-1 and TRBJ2-5, is KAGVTQTPRYLIKTRGQQVTLSCSPISGHRSVSWYQQTPGQGLQFLFEYFSETQRNKGNFPGRFSGRQFSNSRSEMNVSTLELGDSALYLCASSLRTASSIGETQYFGPGTRLLVL.